This T cell receptor beta chain was recorded in a study of OX40 agonist ivuxolimab in advanced cancers. Study as a whole: In this trial design, patients received ivuxolimab intravenously at 0.01 to 10 mg/kg every 2 weeks. The eligibility criteria allowed prior anti-PD-1, anti-PD-L1 or anti-CTLA-4 therapy, and 30% to 40% had some. General study points: Dosing at 0.1 to 3.0 mg/kg was accompanied by clonal expansion of CD4+ and CD8+ blood T cells by week 6. On average, a greater number of expanded clones characterised CD8+ T cells relative to CD4+.

Germline V gene data show CDR1 as SGHTS and CDR2 as YDEGEE. The CDR3 totals 13 residues. The V end lost 1 base, the J end lost 5 bases, and 9 bases lay between the germline ends. Sequenced by immunoSEQ multiplex PCR; TCRdb stores in-frame clones only, minus some. The table includes about 77,000 clones, 89% detected once. This clone is a singleton in its sample. Its cognate antigen is unknown. The J gene is TRBJ1-2, the V gene TRBV5-8, with D hard to call. The input for sequencing was CD4+ or CD8+ T cells sorted from blood, taken in a trial of the OX40 agonist ivuxolimab. The source of this sequence is an adult with an advanced solid tumor such as melanoma, head and neck, liver or kidney cancer. The CDR3 spells CASSLLLLYGYTF. The CDR3 DNA reads TGTGCCAGCAGCTTGTTACTGCTATATGGCTACACCTTC.